This TCR beta chain comes out of a study of CD8 T cells in ankylosing spondylitis. Study-level findings and limits: In peripheral blood, disease-linked CD8+ clones occurred at relatively low frequencies. The study looked at matched synovial fluid samples from ankylosing spondylitis patients. Disease-linked clones were reported to be significantly enriched there. Within ankylosing spondylitis blood, a TCR beta motif made up of several highly homologous variants appeared to be characteristic.

V was pared by 2 bases and J by 4 bases, with 16 bases between. The CDR3 extends over 16 amino acids. The germline gives CDR1 SGHRS, CDR2 YFSETQ. In its sample, this clonotype was seen a few times. As yet, its antigen is unknown. Via MiXCR, TCRdb re-called the 5' RACE reads, giving one row per CDR3 protein. The sample records roughly 490,000 distinct CDR3 sequences, approximately 5% being singletons. The sequenced sample was blood, either unsorted or a sorted T cell fraction (not recorded which). The chain has TRBV5-1 and TRBJ2-1; D might be TRBD1 or TRBD2, each matching 5 bases. The TCR originated in a male donor with ankylosing spondylitis. This chain's CDR3 is CASSFSSGTAYNEQFF. For the CDR3, the DNA is TGCGCCAGCAGCTTTTCATCCGGGACGGCGTACAATGAGCAGTTCTTC.